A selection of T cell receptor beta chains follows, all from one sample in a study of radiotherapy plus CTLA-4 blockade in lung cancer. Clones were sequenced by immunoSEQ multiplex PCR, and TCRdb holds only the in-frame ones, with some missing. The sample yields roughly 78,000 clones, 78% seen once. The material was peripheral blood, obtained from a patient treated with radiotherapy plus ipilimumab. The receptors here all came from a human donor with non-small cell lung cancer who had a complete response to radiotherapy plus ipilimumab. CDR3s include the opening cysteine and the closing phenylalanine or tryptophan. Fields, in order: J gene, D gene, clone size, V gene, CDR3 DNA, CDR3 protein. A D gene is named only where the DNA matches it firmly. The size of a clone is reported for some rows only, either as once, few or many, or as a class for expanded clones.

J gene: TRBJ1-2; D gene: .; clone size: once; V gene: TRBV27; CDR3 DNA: TGTGCCAGCAGTTTTATCGGGGGAATCGATGGCTACACCTTC; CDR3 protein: CASSFIGGIDGYTF
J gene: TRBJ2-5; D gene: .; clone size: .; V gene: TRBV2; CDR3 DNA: TGTGCCAGCTGGACGGGGGAGAGCCAAGAGACCCAGTACTTC; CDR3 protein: CASWTGESQETQYF
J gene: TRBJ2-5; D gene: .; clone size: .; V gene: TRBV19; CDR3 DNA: TGTGCCAGTAGTATCCAGGGACTCCAAGAGACCCAGTACTTC; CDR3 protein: CASSIQGLQETQYF
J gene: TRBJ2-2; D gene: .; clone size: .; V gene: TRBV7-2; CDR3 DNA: TGTGCCAGCAGCCTCACTTCCGATAACACCGGGGAGCTGTTTTTT; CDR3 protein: CASSLTSDNTGELFF
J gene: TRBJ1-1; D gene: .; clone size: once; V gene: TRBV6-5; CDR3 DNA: TGTGCCAGCAGCCCCCACGGGTGGTACACTGAAGCTTTCTTT; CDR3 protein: CASSPHGWYTEAFF
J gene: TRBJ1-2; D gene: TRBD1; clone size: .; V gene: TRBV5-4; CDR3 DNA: TGTGCCAGCAGCTCTAACAGGGGAATTAACTATGGCTACACCTTC; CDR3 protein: CASSSNRGINYGYTF
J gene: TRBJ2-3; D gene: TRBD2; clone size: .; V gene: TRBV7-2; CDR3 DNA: TGTGCCAGCAGCTCCCAGGCGGGGGGCTTACGCACAGATACGCAGTATTTT; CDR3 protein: CASSSQAGGLRTDTQYF
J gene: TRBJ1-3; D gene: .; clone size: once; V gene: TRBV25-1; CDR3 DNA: TGTGCCAGCAGTGAATCCGGGGTCAAGCGGGGAAACACCATATATTTT; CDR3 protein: CASSESGVKRGNTIYF
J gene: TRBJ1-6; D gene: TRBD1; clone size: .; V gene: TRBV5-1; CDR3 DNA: TGCGCCAGCAGCTTGGGACAGGGTGGTGATAATTCACCCCTCCACTTT; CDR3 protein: CASSLGQGGDNSPLHF
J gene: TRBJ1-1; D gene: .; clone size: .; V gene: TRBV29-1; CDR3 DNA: TGCAGCGTTTTCTCTAACACGGGGGAAGGGGAAGCTTTCTTT; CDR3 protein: CSVFSNTGEGEAFF
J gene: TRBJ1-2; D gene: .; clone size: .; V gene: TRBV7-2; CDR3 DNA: TGTGCCAGCAGCTTAGGTGTCCGAGTTCGGGGCTACACCTTC; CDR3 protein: CASSLGVRVRGYTF
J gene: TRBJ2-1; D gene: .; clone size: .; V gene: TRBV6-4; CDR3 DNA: TGTGCCAGCAGCGTCGTCCCTGGGGGATACAATGAGCAGTTCTTC; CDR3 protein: CASSVVPGGYNEQFF
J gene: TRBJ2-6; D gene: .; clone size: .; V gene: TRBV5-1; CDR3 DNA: TGCGCCAGCAGCTCCCTTCGAGGGGGGAGCTCTGGGGCCAACGTCCTGACTTTC; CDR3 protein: CASSSLRGGSSGANVLTF
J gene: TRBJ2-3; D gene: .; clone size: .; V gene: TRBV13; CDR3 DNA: TGTGCCAGCAGCTCGGCCGGCACAGATACGCAGTATTTT; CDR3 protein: CASSSAGTDTQYF
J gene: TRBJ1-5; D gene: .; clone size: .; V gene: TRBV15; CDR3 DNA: TGTGCCACCAGCAGACCCGGGACATCGGGCGGGTCCCAGCATTTT; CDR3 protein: CATSRPGTSGGSQHF
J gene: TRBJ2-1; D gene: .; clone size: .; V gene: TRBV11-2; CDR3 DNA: TGTGCCAGCAGCTTAGATTCAGACAGCTCCTACAATGAGCAGTTCTTC; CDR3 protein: CASSLDSDSSYNEQFF
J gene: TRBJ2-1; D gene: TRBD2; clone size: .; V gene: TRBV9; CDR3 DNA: TGTGCCAGCAGCGTAGATTCGGGGGGTGTGGATGAGCAGTTCTTC; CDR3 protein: CASSVDSGGVDEQFF
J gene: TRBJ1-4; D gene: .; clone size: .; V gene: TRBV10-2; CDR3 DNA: TGCGCCAGCAGTGTTTCCGGGGAGGATTCTGGAAAACTGTTTTTT; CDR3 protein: CASSVSGEDSGKLFF
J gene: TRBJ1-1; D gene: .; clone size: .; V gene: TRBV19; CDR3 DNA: TGTGCCAGTACCCCGGGTGGTGGAACCTGGCGGAACACTGAAGCTTTCTTT; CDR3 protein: CASTPGGGTWRNTEAFF
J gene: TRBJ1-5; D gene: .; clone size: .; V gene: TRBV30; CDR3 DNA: TGTGCCTGGAGTGTTTGGGGAACGGGCAATCAGCCCCAGCATTTT; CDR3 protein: CAWSVWGTGNQPQHF
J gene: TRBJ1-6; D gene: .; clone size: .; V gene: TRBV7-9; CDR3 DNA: TGTGCCAGCAGCTTGGACATACAAAATTCACCCCTCCACTTT; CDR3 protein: CASSLDIQNSPLHF
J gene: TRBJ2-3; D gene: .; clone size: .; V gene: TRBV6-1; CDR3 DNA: TGTGCCAGCAGTAAACCGTGGCTCCTTCGGGATACGCAGTATTTT; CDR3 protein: CASSKPWLLRDTQYF
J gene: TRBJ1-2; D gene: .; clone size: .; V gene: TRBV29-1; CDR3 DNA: TGCAGCGCGGGGGCGGGGGGCTATGGCTACACCTTC; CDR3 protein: CSAGAGGYGYTF
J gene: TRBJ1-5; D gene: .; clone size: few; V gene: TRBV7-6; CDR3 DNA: TGTGCCAGCAGCTTAGGGGGAGCTCAGCCCCAGCATTTT; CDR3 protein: CASSLGGAQPQHF
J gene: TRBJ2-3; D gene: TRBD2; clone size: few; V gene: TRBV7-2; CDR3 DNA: TGTGCCAGCAGCTTTGGACTAGCGGGAGGGCCTGATACGCAGTATTTT; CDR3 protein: CASSFGLAGGPDTQYF
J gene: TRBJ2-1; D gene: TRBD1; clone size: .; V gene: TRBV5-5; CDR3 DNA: TGTGCCAGCAGCTTGGCCTCAGGGGGCGCCCACAATGAGCAGTTCTTC; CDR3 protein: CASSLASGGAHNEQFF
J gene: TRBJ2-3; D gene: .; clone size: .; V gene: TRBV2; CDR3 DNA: TGTGCCAGCAGTGAAAAGCCAGATACGCAGTATTTT; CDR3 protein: CASSEKPDTQYF
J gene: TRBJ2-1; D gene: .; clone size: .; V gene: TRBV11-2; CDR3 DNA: TGTGCCAGCAGCTTAGGAGGGTCAGACAATGAGCAGTTCTTC; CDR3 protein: CASSLGGSDNEQFF
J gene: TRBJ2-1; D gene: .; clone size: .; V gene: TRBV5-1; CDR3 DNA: TGCGCCAGCAGCCCCCTGAGCTCCTACAATGAGCAGTTCTTC; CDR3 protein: CASSPLSSYNEQFF
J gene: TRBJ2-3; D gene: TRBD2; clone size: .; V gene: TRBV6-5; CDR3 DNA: TGTGCCAGCAGTTATTTCCGCCTAGCGGGCACAGATACGCAGTATTTT; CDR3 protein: CASSYFRLAGTDTQYF
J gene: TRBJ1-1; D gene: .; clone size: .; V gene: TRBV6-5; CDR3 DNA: TGTGCCAGCCGGTTTAGGGGGAGGGTGAACACTGAAGCTTTCTTT; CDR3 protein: CASRFRGRVNTEAFF
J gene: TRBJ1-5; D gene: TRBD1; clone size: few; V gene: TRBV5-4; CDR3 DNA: TGTGCCAGCAGCCCTGACAGGGGACGCAATCAGCCCCAGCATTTT; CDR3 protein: CASSPDRGRNQPQHF
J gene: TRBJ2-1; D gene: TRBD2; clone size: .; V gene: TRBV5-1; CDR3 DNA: TGCGCCAGCAGCCCGCAAGGACTAGCAAAGTTCTTC; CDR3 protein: CASSPQGLAKFF
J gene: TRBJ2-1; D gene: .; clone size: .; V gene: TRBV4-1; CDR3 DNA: TGCGCCAGCAGCCCCCAACAAGGGGGAAATTCCTACAATGAGCAGTTCTTC; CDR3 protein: CASSPQQGGNSYNEQFF
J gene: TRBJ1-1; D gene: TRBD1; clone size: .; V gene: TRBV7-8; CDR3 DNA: TGTGCCAGCAGCTTAGCGTCAGGGGGGGCTTTCTTT; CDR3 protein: CASSLASGGAFF
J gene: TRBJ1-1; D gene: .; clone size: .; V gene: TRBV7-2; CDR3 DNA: TGTGCCAGCAGCTCAAGGAACACGGGTGAAGCTTTCTTT; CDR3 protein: CASSSRNTGEAFF
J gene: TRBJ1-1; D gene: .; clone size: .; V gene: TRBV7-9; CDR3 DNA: TGTGCCAGTTCGAGGACTGAAGCTTTCTTT; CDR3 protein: CASSRTEAFF
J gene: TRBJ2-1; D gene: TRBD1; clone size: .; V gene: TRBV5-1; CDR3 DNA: TGCGCCAGCAGCTGGGACAGGGGTGAGCAGTTCTTC; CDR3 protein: CASSWDRGEQFF
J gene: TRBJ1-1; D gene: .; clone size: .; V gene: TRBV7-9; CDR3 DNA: TGTGCCAGCAGCTTAGCAACGAGCACTGAAGCTTTCTTT; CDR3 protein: CASSLATSTEAFF